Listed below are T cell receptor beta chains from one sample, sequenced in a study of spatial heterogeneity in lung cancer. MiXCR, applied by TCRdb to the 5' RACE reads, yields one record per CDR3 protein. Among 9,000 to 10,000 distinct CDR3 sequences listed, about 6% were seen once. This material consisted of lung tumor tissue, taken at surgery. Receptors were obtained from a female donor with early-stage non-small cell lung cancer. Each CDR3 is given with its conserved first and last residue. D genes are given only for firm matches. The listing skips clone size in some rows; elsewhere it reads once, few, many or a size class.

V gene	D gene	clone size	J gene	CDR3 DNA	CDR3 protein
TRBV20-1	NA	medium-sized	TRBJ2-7	TGCAGTGCTAGTGGGGACAAGAGCTCCTACGAGCAGTACTTC	CSASGDKSSYEQYF
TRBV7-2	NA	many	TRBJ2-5	TGTGCCAGCAGCTTCCAGGGAGAGGAGACCCAGTACTTC	CASSFQGEETQYF
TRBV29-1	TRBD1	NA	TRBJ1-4	TGCAGCGTTGCAAGCAGGGGGTTAAATGAAAAACTGTTTTTT	CSVASRGLNEKLFF
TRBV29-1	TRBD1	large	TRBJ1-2	TGCAGCGTTGTCGGACAGGGGGCGTATGGCTACACCTTC	CSVVGQGAYGYTF
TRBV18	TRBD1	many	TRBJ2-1	TGTGCCAGCTCACCACCTGTCACAGGGGGCAATGAGCAGTTCTTC	CASSPPVTGGNEQFF
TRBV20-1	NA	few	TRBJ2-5	TGCAGTGCTTGCCCTGCGGAGACCCAGTACTTC	CSACPAETQYF
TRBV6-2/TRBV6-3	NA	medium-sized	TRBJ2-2	TGTGCCAGCAGCCCTTTTAACACCGGGGAGCTGTTTTTT	CASSPFNTGELFF
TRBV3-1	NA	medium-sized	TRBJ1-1	TGTGCCAGCCGCCGGGCAGAACACACTGAAGCTTTCTTT	CASRRAEHTEAFF
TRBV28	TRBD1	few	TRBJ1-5	TGTGCCAGCATCGGGGGACAGGGGAATCAGCCCCAGCATTTT	CASIGGQGNQPQHF
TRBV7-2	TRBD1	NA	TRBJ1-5	TGTGCCAGCAGCCCGCGGACAGGGGACGGTCAGCCCCAGCATTTT	CASSPRTGDGQPQHF
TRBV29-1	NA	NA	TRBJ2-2	TGCAGCGTTGTATCCGGGGAGCTGTTTTTT	CSVVSGELFF
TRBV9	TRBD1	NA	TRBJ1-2	TGTGCCAGCAGCCCCACAGGGGGCGGATACTATGGCTACACCTTC	CASSPTGGGYYGYTF
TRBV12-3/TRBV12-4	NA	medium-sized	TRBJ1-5	TGTGCCAGCAGTGCCGGGACATGGGATAGCAATCAGCCCCAGCATTTT	CASSAGTWDSNQPQHF
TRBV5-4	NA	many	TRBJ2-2	TGTGCCAGCAGCTTGGACTTAGTGGCCGCGAACACCGGGGAGCTGTTTTTT	CASSLDLVAANTGELFF
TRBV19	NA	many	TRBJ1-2	TGTGCCAGTAGTATCCCTCGGACGGGAGGAAACTATGGCTACACCTTC	CASSIPRTGGNYGYTF
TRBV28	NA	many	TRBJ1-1	TGTGCCAGCGGGGGCGGAGTAGCTGAAGCTTTCTTT	CASGGGVAEAFF
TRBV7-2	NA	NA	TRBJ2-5	TGTGCCAGCAGCTTAGCGCGGGACAGAGAGACCCAGTACTTC	CASSLARDRETQYF
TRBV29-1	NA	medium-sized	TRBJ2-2	TGCAGCGTTGGCCATCTGAACACCGGGGAGCTGTTTTTT	CSVGHLNTGELFF
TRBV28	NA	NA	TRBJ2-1	TGTGCCAGCAGCATTTCACGGGCCGAGCAGTTCTTC	CASSISRAEQFF
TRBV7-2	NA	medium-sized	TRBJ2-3	TGTGCCAGCAGCTTAGCTGGACTGAGCACAGATACGCAGTATTTT	CASSLAGLSTDTQYF
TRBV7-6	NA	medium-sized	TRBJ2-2	TGTGCCAGCAGCCCGGACACCGGGGAGCTGTTTTTT	CASSPDTGELFF
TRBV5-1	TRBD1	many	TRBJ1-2	TGCGCCAGCAGCTTGGAGGGACAGGGGACCTATGGCTACACCTTC	CASSLEGQGTYGYTF
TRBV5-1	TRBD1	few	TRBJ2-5	TGCGCCAGCGCCAAAGGACAGGGGCCCTCGGAGACCCAGTACTTC	CASAKGQGPSETQYF
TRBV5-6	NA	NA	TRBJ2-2	TGTGCCAGCAGCTTTGGGTACTATCAACGGGAGCTGTTTTTT	CASSFGYYQRELFF
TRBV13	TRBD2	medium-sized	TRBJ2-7	TGTGCCAGCAGCTTTCGCGGGGGCTCCTACGAGCAGTACTTC	CASSFRGGSYEQYF
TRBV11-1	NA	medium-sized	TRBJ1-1	TGTGCCAGCAAACTACCGACGCCCAACACTGAAGCTTTCTTT	CASKLPTPNTEAFF
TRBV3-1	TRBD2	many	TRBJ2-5	TGTGCCAGCAGCCAAGGACTAGCGGGAGGGCCATATAGTCAAGAGACCCAGTACTTC	CASSQGLAGGPYSQETQYF
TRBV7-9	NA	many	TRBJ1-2	TGTGCCAGCAGCTTAGATGGGGGAACCTATGGCTACACCTTC	CASSLDGGTYGYTF
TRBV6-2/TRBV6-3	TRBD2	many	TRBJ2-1	TGTGCCAGCAGCCGTTGGGCGGGAGCCTACAATGAGCAGTTCTTC	CASSRWAGAYNEQFF
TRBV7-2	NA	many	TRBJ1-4	TGTGCCAGCAGCTTTGAACCCGCAACTAATGAAAAACTGTTTTTT	CASSFEPATNEKLFF
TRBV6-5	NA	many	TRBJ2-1	TGTGCCAGCAGTTACTCGGAGAGCTACAATGAGCAGTTCTTC	CASSYSESYNEQFF
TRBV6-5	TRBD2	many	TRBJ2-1	TGTGCCAGCAGCCCTACCCCGACTAGCGGGTGGGGGAATGAGCAGTTCTTC	CASSPTPTSGWGNEQFF
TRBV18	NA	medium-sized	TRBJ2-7	TGTGCCAGCTCACCGCGCCGGGACGGAAGCTCCTACGAGCAGTACTTC	CASSPRRDGSSYEQYF
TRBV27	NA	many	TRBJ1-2	TGTGCCAGCAGGGCCCCGCGGCAGGGATACTATGGCTACACCTTC	CASRAPRQGYYGYTF
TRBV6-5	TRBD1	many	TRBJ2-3	TGTGCCAGCGGCCAGGACAGGATACACACAGATACGCAGTATTTT	CASGQDRIHTDTQYF
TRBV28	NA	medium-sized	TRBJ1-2	TGTGCCAGCAGTTTAACGCTCGGACAGCCGGGAACTAACTATGGCTACACCTTC	CASSLTLGQPGTNYGYTF
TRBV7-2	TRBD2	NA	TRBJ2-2	TGTGCCAGCAGCGAGGGACTAGCGGCCACCGGGGAGCTGTTTTTT	CASSEGLAATGELFF
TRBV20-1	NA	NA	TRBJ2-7	TGCAGTGCTAGGAGAAGGAGGGAGACCTACGAGCAGTACTTC	CSARRRRETYEQYF
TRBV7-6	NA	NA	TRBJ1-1	TGTGCCAGCAGCTTGAATGGGGAGAACACTGAAGCTTTCTTT	CASSLNGENTEAFF
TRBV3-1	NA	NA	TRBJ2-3	TGTGCCAGCAGCCAAGAGCCGAAAGTCGCGCAGTATTTT	CASSQEPKVAQYF
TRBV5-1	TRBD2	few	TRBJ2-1	TGCGCCAGCAGCTTATCCCTAGCGGGAGGTAACAATGAGCAGTTCTTC	CASSLSLAGGNNEQFF
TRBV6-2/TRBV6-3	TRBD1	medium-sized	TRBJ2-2	TGTGCCAGCAGTTACGAGGGGGCCCCCGGGGAGCTGTTTTTT	CASSYEGAPGELFF
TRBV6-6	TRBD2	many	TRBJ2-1	TGTGCCAGCAATAAGGGTAGCGGGGGCGAGCAGTTCTTC	CASNKGSGGEQFF
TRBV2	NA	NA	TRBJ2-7	TGTGCCAGCAGCGAACCTCTCCAACAGAGATTCTACGAGCAGTACTTC	CASSEPLQQRFYEQYF
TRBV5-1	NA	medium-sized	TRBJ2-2	TGCGCCAGCAGCCCTGACTCCAACACCGGGGAGCTGTTTTTT	CASSPDSNTGELFF
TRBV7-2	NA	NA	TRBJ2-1	TGTGCCAGCAGTCCAGTGATCAGAGATTACAATGAGCAGTTCTTC	CASSPVIRDYNEQFF
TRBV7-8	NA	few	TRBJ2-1	TGTGCCAGCAGCTTACGGGACCAATACAATGAGCAGTTCTTC	CASSLRDQYNEQFF
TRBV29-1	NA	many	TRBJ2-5	TGCAGCGTTGAAGACCGGGGGTTTGAGACCCAGTACTTC	CSVEDRGFETQYF
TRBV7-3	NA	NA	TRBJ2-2	TGTGCCAGCAGCTTTGCTAGTGACACCGGGGAGCTGTTTTTT	CASSFASDTGELFF
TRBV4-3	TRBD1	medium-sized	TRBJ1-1	TGCGCCAGCAGCCAGGGGACAGGGTCCGAGAACACTGAAGCTTTCTTT	CASSQGTGSENTEAFF